The clone carrying this T cell receptor beta chain was detected a few times. The antigen remains undetermined. This sample was included in a study of vaccination and CD4 T cells after COVID-19. Study as a whole: The post-COVID sampling time was a median roughly 100 days after diagnosis, ranging from 35 to 161.

CDR3 length: 14 amino acids. The trim removed 6 bases at V and 2 bases at J, leaving 4 bases unmatched. Per the germline V gene, CDR1 is MGHDK and CDR2 is SYGVNS. Oncomine TCR Beta short-read sequencing was applied to DNA from cultured CD4+ T cells. From the PCR reads, TCRdb called clonotypes with MiXCR, one entry per CDR3 protein. The sample holds fewer than 15,000 distinct CDR3 sequences, about 48% seen once. The treatment: approximately nine-day PBMC culture with coronavirus spike peptide pools or control peptides (ViraFEST assay). Specimen: CD4+ T cells from blood, cultured in vitro, collected before SARS-CoV-2 vaccination. The TCR was taken from a human donor who had recovered from COVID-19. This chain joins TRBV25-1 and TRBJ1-5; 7 positions match TRBD1. The CDR3 is CASRRQGGNQPQHF. The CDR3 DNA sequence: TGTGCCAGCAGGAGACAGGGCGGCAATCAGCCCCAGCATTTT.